This T cell receptor (beta chain) is drawn from a study of T cells expressing NK-cell markers. Overall study: Sequencing covered eight donors, seven HCMV-seropositive and one seronegative.

Study conclusions and caveats: It was still unclear whether expanded NKG2C+ T cell clones were HCMV specific. Dominant NKG2C+ clonotypes made up about 1.0-7.0% of CD8+ T cells in a handful of donors.

Notes on this clonotype: Its specificity is unknown.

This CDR3 is 18 amino acids long. The germline V gene has CDR1 MNHEY and CDR2 SVGEGT. UMIs were included in TCR beta cDNA generated by 5'RACE template switching. TCRdb re-called the 5' RACE reads and shows each CDR3 protein once, DNA omitted. The ten most abundant clones cover approximately 7% of a sample with 440,000 or so distinct CDR3 sequences. Sample: blood T cells: a sorted CD56 or NKG2C T cell subset, CD4+ or CD8+ T cells, or bulk PBMC T cells (not recorded which). This rearrangement joins TRBV6-2 or TRBV6-3 to TRBJ2-5; TCRdb's D call, TRBD1, is unchecked because there is no DNA. This TCR was recovered from a woman aged 18 to 75 in good health. Here the CDR3 reads CASSTGTGSKGLQETQYF.